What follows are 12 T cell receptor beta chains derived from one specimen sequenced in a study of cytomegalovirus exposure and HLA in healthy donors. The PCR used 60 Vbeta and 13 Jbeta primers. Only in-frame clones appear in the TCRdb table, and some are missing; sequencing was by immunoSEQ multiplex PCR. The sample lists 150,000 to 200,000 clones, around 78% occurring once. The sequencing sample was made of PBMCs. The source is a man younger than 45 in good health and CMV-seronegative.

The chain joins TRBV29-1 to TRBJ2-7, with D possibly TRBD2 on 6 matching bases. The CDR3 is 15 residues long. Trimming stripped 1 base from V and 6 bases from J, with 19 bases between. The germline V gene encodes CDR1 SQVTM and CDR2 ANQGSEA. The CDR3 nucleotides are TGCAGCGTTGAAGCGGGAGAGACCGCCCTGGGCGAGCAGTACTTC. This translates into CSVEAGETALGEQYF.

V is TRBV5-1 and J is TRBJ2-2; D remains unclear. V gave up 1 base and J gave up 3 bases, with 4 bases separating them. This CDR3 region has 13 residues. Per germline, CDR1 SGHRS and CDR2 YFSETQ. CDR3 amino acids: CASSLRDTGELFF. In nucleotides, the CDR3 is TGCGCCAGCAGCTTGAGAGACACCGGGGAGCTGTTTTTT.

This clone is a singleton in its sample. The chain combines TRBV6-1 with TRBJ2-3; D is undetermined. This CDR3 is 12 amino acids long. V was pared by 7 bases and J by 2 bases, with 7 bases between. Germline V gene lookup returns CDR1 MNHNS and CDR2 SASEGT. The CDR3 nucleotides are TGTGCCAGCACGTGGCCCACAGATACGCAGTATTTT. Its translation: CASTWPTDTQYF.

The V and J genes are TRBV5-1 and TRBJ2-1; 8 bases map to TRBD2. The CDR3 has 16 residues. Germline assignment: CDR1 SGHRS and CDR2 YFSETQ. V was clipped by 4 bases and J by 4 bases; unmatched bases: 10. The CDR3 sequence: CASSPLSGTSYNEQFF. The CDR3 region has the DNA TGCGCCAGCAGCCCCCTTAGCGGGACAAGTTACAATGAGCAGTTCTTC.

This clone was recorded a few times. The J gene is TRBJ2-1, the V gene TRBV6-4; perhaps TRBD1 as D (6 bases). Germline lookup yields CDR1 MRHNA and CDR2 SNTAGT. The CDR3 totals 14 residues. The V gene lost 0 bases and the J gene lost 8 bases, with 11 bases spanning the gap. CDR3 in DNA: TGTGCCAGCAGTGACTCAGTGGGGGCTGATGAGCAGTTCTTC. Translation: CASSDSVGADEQFF.

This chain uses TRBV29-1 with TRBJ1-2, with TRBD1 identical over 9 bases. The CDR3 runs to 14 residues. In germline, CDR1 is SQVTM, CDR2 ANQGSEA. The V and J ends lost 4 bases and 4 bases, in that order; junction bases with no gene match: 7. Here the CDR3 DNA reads TGCAGCGTTGGCCCGGGACAGGGAGGCTATGGCTACACCTTC. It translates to CSVGPGQGGYGYTF.

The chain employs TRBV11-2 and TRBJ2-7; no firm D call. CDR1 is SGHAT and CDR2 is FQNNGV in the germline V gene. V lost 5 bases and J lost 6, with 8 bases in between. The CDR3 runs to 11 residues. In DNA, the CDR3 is TGTGCCAGCAGCCCCCGTAGCGAGCAGTACTTC. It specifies CASSPRSEQYF.

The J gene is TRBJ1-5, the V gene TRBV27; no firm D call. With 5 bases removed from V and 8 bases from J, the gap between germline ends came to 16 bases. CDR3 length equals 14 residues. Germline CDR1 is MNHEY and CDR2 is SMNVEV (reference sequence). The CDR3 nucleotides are TGTGCCAGCAGTACTCGACGGGAGATGAAGCCCCAGCATTTT. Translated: CASSTRREMKPQHF.

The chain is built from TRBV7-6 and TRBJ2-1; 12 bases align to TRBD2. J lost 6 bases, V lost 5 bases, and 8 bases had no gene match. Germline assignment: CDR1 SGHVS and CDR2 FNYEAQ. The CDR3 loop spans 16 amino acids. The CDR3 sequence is CASSKRTSGISNEQFF. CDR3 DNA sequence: TGTGCCAGCAGCAAACGGACTAGCGGGATTTCCAATGAGCAGTTCTTC.

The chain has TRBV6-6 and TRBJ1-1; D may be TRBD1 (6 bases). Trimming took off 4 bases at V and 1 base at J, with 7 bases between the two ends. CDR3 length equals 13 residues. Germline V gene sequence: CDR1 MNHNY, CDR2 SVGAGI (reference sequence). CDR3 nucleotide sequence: TGTGCCAGCAGTTCGGACAGGAACACTGAAGCTTTCTTT. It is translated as CASSSDRNTEAFF.

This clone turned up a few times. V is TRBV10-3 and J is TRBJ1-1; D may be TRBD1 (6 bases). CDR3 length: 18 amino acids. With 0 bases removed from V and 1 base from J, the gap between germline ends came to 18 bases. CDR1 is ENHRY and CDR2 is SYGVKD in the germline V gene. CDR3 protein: CAISESNNPTGPNTEAFF. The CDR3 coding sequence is TGTGCCATCAGTGAGTCGAATAATCCGACAGGACCGAACACTGAAGCTTTCTTT.

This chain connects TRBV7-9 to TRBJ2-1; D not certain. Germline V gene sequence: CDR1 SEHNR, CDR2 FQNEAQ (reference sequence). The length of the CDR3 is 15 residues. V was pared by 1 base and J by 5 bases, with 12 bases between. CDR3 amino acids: CASSLVSSRDNEQFF. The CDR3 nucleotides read TGTGCCAGCAGCTTAGTATCTAGTCGAGACAATGAGCAGTTCTTC.